This TCR beta chain was sequenced in a study of T cells in Graves' hyperthyroidism and ophthalmopathy (dated by TCRdb to the late 2010s). A note on the overall study: Peripheral blood was collected at initial diagnosis, before any treatment. To identify distinguishing TCR V-J signatures, a discovery cohort of about 95 patients was used, comprising some 43 with Graves' ophthalmopathy and some 57 with stable Graves' hyperthyroidism. Prospective prediction of ophthalmopathy was tested in an independent validation cohort of 18 to 20 hyperthyroidism patients and 17 patients who later progressed to ophthalmopathy. The approximately 100 discovery patients were randomly split 7:3 into training and test sets. In several Graves' hyperthyroidism patients, the study also compared T-cell repertoires from thyroid tissue with T-cell repertoires from blood. After sampling, hyperthyroidism patients received methimazole starting at 30 mg daily, and ophthalmopathy patients received high-dose intravenous methylprednisolone. According to the paper, TCR Vbeta CDR3 sequencing was carried out on approximately 140 peripheral blood samples, which came from around 43 ophthalmopathy, fewer than 80 hyperthyroidism and roughly 17 progressor patients. The study at large found these results: In validation, the model predicted progression to ophthalmopathy with approximately 71% sensitivity and less than 75% specificity, a median of about 6.7 months before onset. Most expanded thyroid clonotypes (frequency above 0.001) were also detected in blood, a finding suggesting that blood repertoires may reflect thyroid immune responses. No statistical method was used to fix the sample size in advance, and group allocation was not hidden from the investigators. In cross-validation, a model built on a 13 V-J signature told ophthalmopathy apart from stable hyperthyroidism with 85% to 90% sensitivity and 81% to 82% specificity, and in testing the same model reached 80%/75%.

Comments on this clonotype: This clone's antigen is unknown. Qualities for individual bases were not recorded, and no much larger clone is one base off.

For CDR1 and CDR2, the germline V gene lists MNHNS and SASEGT. Reading from cysteine to phenylalanine, the CDR3 counts 13 amino acids. Solely the CDR3 DNA is kept, with 39 bases framed from the first base. V lost 7 bases and J lost 7 bases, and the count of bases not matched to a germline gene is 7. Stable Graves' hyperthyroidism was defined as the absence of progression to ophthalmopathy over 18 months of follow-up. Hyperthyroidism patients were newly diagnosed, with disease duration under 2 months, and aged 18 to 65 years. The study excluded patients with uncontrolled infections, other autoimmune diseases, pregnancy or lactation. Clinical symptoms, serum thyroxine and TRAb, thyroid ultrasound, and orbital computed tomography formed the basis for the diagnoses. PBMCs were isolated from 10 ml of fresh peripheral blood by Ficoll-Paque density gradient centrifugation. Total RNA was extracted with Trizol reagent, and quality was checked on an Agilent 2100 Bioanalyzer.

TCR beta CDR3 regions were amplified from RNA transcripts. The TCR CDR3 was subjected to a first round of RT-PCR using the HTBI primer set and the Qiagen OneStep RT-PCR kit. Libraries were constructed in a second round of multiplex PCR, after which size selection and purification were performed. Sequencing of the libraries was done on an Illumina HiSeq2000 using paired-end 100 bp reads. The authors' analysis ran thus. SOAPnuke was used to process the raw data, throwing out any read that contained adapters or uncalled bases, had a mean Phred below 15, or lacked an exact constant-primer or identifier match. High-quality paired reads were merged using COPE v1.2.5, and each unique nucleotide sequence was defined as a clonotype. MiTCR v1.1 was used to align the clonotypes against IMGT TRBV, TRBD and TRBJ reference segments. Only V-J combinations with frequency above 0.0001, covering about 99% of repertoires, were analysed. The TCS score was defined as F50 (clonal expansion) divided by E x V (chaos), with BLOSUM62-based TCRdist calculated between CDR3 peptides within each V-J. Welch's t-statistics and random forest reduced around 510 V-J features to roughly 13, which were used in a naive Bayes classifier (R e1071). TCRdb reanalyzed the raw reads on its own, using fastp at Q25 for trimming and MiXCR for clone calling, and kept in-frame beta chains. Identical CDR3 proteins give one entry, which carries the most common genes and DNA. These V and J calls are TCRdb output, not the study's own analysis. Across this sample there are 380,000 or so distinct CDR3 sequences, with about 14% seen only once. Around 24% of the sample is taken by the ten largest.

Sequences were obtained from blood. The chain links TRBV6-1 with TRBJ1-5, with 7 central nucleotides matching TRBD1. The receptor comes from a young woman with Graves' hyperthyroidism. CDR3 loop: CASTQGVGQPQHF. The DNA is TGTGCCAGCACCCAGGGGGTCGGGCAGCCCCAGCATTTT.